The clone carrying this TCR beta chain was observed a few times. Its antigen is currently unknown. The data were obtained in a study of neoadjuvant anti-PD-1 for oral cavity cancer. Study-wide results and limits: After neoadjuvant nivolumab, PBMC T cell clonality was significantly higher in non-responders than responders.

The method was immunoSEQ multiplex PCR; TCRdb's version includes in-frame clones alone and lacks a portion of them. Of tens of thousands of clones in the sample, more than 75% were seen once. The sample's time point: after neoadjuvant nivolumab, at surgical resection. These oral cavity squamous cell carcinomas were HPV-negative and locally advanced. CDR3 length: 15 residues. V lost 1 base to trimming and J lost 3 bases; unmatched junction nucleotides: 2. From germline, CDR1 is LGHNA and CDR2 YNFKEQ. The receptor was derived from a person between 40 and 85 years old with oral cavity squamous cell carcinoma. The source material was PBMCs, sampled after nivolumab (anti-PD-1) treatment. This rearrangement joins TRBV4-2 to TRBJ2-2; 7 nucleotides match TRBD2. This CDR3 is CASSQAAGDTGELFF. CDR3 coding DNA: TGTGCCAGCAGCCAAGCGGCGGGAGACACCGGGGAGCTGTTTTTT.